The text below deals with one T cell receptor (beta chain). These data originate in a study of blood T cell repertoires in COVID-19. The overall study: Whether acute or convalescent, the COVID-19 samples came from the United States, Italy and Spain. T cells, B-cell-depleted T cells, or PBMCs supplied cDNA or gDNA.

Germline-derived CDR1 and CDR2 are SGHAT and FQNNGV. CDR3 length equals 15 residues. V was trimmed by 5 bases and J by 1 base, leaving 14 bases between them. Original processing notes: Nucleated cell counts were estimated from reference gene primer amplification. Clones were read by immunoSEQ multiplex PCR, and TCRdb kept only the in-frame ones, dropping some. V, J and clone size were drawn from that table, and D and trimming were deduced from the DNA. There are under 350,000 clones in the sample; roughly 89% occur only once, and approximately 4.3% lies in the top ten. The material sequenced was peripheral blood. V gene TRBV11-2 combines with J gene TRBJ1-1; D is perhaps TRBD1 (5 bases). This receptor was taken from a man in his forties with acute or convalescent COVID-19. The CDR3 reads CASSPRQTSNTEAFF. In DNA, the CDR3 is TGTGCCAGCAGCCCCCGACAGACCTCGAACACTGAAGCTTTCTTT. The whole variable domain, remainder taken from reference TRBV11-2 and TRBJ1-1, is EAGVAQSPRYKIIEKRQSVAFWCNPISGHATLYWYQQILGQGPKLLIQFQNNGVVDDSQLPKDRFSAERLKGVDSTLKIQPAKLEDSAVYLCASSPRQTSNTEAFFGQGTRLTVV.